This T cell receptor beta chain was sequenced for a study of T-cell memory formation after mild COVID-19. Germline trimming cut 5 bases from V and 6 bases from J; bases unmatched to any gene: 5. CDR3 length equals 14 residues. CDR1 and CDR2 from the germline V gene are SGHTA and FQGTGA. MiXCR, run by TCRdb on the 5' RACE reads, gives a single entry per CDR3 protein. Of roughly 450,000 distinct CDR3 sequences in the sample, 15% to 20% were seen once. The V call is TRBV7-3, the J call TRBJ2-1; 9 nucleotides line up with TRBD2. Sample: PBMCs or a T cell subset sorted from them (not recorded which). This clonotype was obtained from an adult woman who had mild COVID-19 (a few samples of this study predate the infection). Cell type and time point are not known. The CDR3 nucleotides are TGTGCCAGCAGCCTGAGGACTAGCGTCAATGAGCAGTTCTTC. This gives the protein CASSLRTSVNEQFF.